These 20 T cell receptor beta chains share one sample of origin, sequenced in a study of blood T cell repertoires in COVID-19. Assay: immunoSEQ multiplex PCR; the TCRdb copy retains only in-frame clones and omits some. The top ten clones hold roughly 1.6% of a sample with 200,000 to 250,000 clones, around nine tenths of them seen once. The specimen was peripheral blood. These receptors were collected from a woman aged 60-75 years who had recovered from COVID-19.

The J gene is TRBJ2-1, the V gene TRBV7-2; 7 bases fit TRBD1. Germline V CDR1 and CDR2: SGHTA, FQGNSA. Unmatched junction bases numbered 8, after V lost 9 bases and J lost 0 bases. The CDR3 is made up of 15 amino acids. Here the CDR3 reads CASPGDRASYNEQFF. DNA for the CDR3: TGTGCCAGTCCCGGCGACAGGGCCTCCTACAATGAGCAGTTCTTC.

V gene TRBV28 combines with J gene TRBJ1-5; tentatively, D is TRBD1 (6 bases). The CDR3 spans 14 residues. The germline gives CDR1 MDHEN, CDR2 SYDVKM. V was shortened by 7 bases and J by 3 bases, with 13 bases between the two germline ends. Here the CDR3 reads CASTEDRSNQPQHF. The CDR3 coding sequence is TGTGCCAGCACCGAGGACAGATCCAATCAGCCCCAGCATTTT.

The genes are TRBV9 and TRBJ2-1; possibly TRBD1 for D (5 bases). Trimming cost V 3 bases and J 5 bases, with 9 bases left between them. Germline V CDR1 and CDR2: SGDLS, YYNGEE. This CDR3 spans 13 amino acids. The CDR3 loop is CASSGLGDNEQFF. The CDR3 coding sequence is TGTGCCAGCAGCGGCTTAGGGGACAATGAGCAGTTCTTC.

The chain couples TRBV25-1 to TRBJ1-6; D remains unclear. The germline V gene encodes CDR1 MGHDK and CDR2 SYGVNS. V lost 6 bases and J 10 bases, leaving 16 bases between the germline ends. The CDR3 has 14 amino acids. The CDR3 spells CASRTEPTGSPLHF. The CDR3, as DNA: TGTGCCAGCAGGACCGAACCCACGGGATCACCCCTCCACTTT. Supplemented by reference TRBV25-1 and TRBJ1-6, the full variable domain reads EADIYQTPRYLVIGTGKKITLECSQTMGHDKMYWYQQDPGMELHLIHYSYGVNSTEKGDLSSESTVSRIRTEHFPLTLESARPSHTSQYLCASRTEPTGSPLHFGNGTRLTVT.

The chain joins TRBV7-6 to TRBJ2-5; TRBD1 agrees at 7 bases. CDR1 and CDR2 from the germline V gene are SGHVS and FNYEAQ. V lost 5 bases and J lost 4; bases outside the gene matches: 13. The CDR3 has 16 amino acids. CDR3 loop: CASSANRDRVTETQYF. The CDR3 DNA reads as TGTGCCAGCAGCGCCAACCGGGACAGAGTCACAGAGACCCAGTACTTC.

The CDR3 region is CASSPGEGTDTQYF. CDR3 DNA sequence: TGCGCCAGCAGTCCAGGGGAGGGGACAGATACGCAGTATTTT. This rearrangement joins TRBV23-1 to TRBJ2-3; D might be TRBD2 (7 bases). TRBV23-1 is noted as an ORF with a role that remains uncertain. With 4 bases removed from V and 3 bases from J, the gap between germline ends came to 11 bases. This CDR3 comprises 14 residues.

This sequence joins TRBV20-1 and TRBJ2-3, with 7 positions matching TRBD2. With V trimmed by 3 bases and J by 0 bases, 6 bases remained unmatched. The germline CDR1 and CDR2 sequences are DFQATT and SNEGSKA (reference sequence). CDR3 length: 15 amino acids. CDR3 amino acids: CSASRLAASTDTQYF. CDR3 DNA: TGCAGTGCTAGTCGCCTAGCGGCTAGCACAGATACGCAGTATTTT.

The genes are TRBV3-1 (or the pseudogene TRBV3-2) and TRBJ2-1; 10 bases align to TRBD2. CDR3 length equals 16 residues. Germline V gene data show CDR1 as LGHDT and CDR2 as YNNKEL (reference sequence). V lost 3 bases and J lost 3; bases outside the gene matches: 5. This chain's CDR3 is CASSQSSGGLYNEQFF. In DNA form, the CDR3 reads TGTGCCAGCAGCCAGTCTAGCGGGGGACTCTACAATGAGCAGTTCTTC.

The chain combines TRBV23-1 with TRBJ2-5, with 9 nucleotides matching TRBD1. TRBV23-1 is an ORF, with its function uncertain. V trimming: 11 bases; J trimming: 5 bases; junction bases outside the gene matches: 15. The CDR3 spans 15 residues. The CDR3 here is CARRNLQGAEETQYF. The CDR3 coding sequence is TGCGCCCGACGCAATTTACAGGGGGCGGAGGAGACCCAGTACTTC.

V and J are TRBV19 and TRBJ1-1; a weak D match, TRBD1 (5 bases). The V gene lost 1 base and the J gene lost 2 bases, with 14 bases spanning the gap. This CDR3 is built from 16 residues. Germline V CDR1 and CDR2: LNHDA, SQIVND (reference sequence). The CDR3 bases are TGTGCCAGTAGTATAGTATGGAGGGGCAGTAACACTGAAGCTTTCTTT. This translates into CASSIVWRGSNTEAFF. Full variable domain (missing parts from reference TRBV19 and TRBJ1-1): DGGITQSPKYLFRKEGQNVTLSCEQNLNHDAMYWYRQDPGQGLRLIYYSQIVNDFQKGDIAEGYSVSREKKESFPLTVTSAQKNPTAFYLCASSIVWRGSNTEAFFGQGTRLTVV.

This clone came up once. The genes are TRBV19 and TRBJ2-5; TRBD1 matches at 8 bases. Trimming took 3 bases from V and 4 from J; bases not matched to a gene: 10. Looked up from germline, CDR1 is LNHDA and CDR2 is SQIVND (reference sequence). The CDR3 extends over 16 amino acids. CDR3 in amino acids: CASSISGVRGRETQYF. The CDR3 DNA is TGTGCCAGTAGTATTAGTGGTGTCAGGGGGCGAGAGACCCAGTACTTC.

J is TRBJ1-6 and V is TRBV9; weak D call: TRBD1 (5 bases). The V end lost 4 bases, the J end lost 6 bases, and 14 bases lay between the germline ends. The CDR3 is 15 residues long. The germline V gene encodes CDR1 SGDLS and CDR2 YYNGEE. The CDR3 reads CASSLGGLGNSPLHF. CDR3 bases: TGTGCCAGCAGCCTGGGGGGATTGGGTAATTCACCCCTCCACTTT. Filled out from reference TRBV9 and TRBJ1-6, the complete variable domain reads DSGVTQTPKHLITATGQRVTLRCSPRSGDLSVYWYQQSLDQGLQFLIQYYNGEERAKGNILERFSAQQFPDLHSELNLSSLELGDSALYFCASSLGGLGNSPLHFGNGTRLTVT.

This chain joins TRBV19 and TRBJ1-6, with TRBD1 matching 7 bases. Germline CDR1 is LNHDA and CDR2 is SQIVND (reference sequence). The J segment lost 4 bases and the V segment lost 7 bases, leaving 10 bases of the junction unmatched. This CDR3 region has 16 residues. CDR3 sequence: CASNEDRNTYNSPLHF. In DNA form, the CDR3 reads TGTGCCAGTAATGAGGACAGGAATACTTATAATTCACCCCTCCACTTT.

Regarding this clone: This sample also contains other DNA sequences that code for the same CDR3. This chain joins TRBV7-2 and TRBJ1-2, with 7 bases aligning to TRBD1. The V gene end was trimmed by 5 bases and the J gene end by 2 bases; junction bases not matched to a gene: 2. Germline CDR1 reads SGHTA; CDR2 reads FQGNSA. The CDR3 runs to 13 residues. The CDR3 DNA reads as TGTGCCAGCAGCCCGGACAGGAACTATGGCTACACCTTC. Translated: CASSPDRNYGYTF.

The chain couples TRBV2 to TRBJ2-3; 11 nucleotides match TRBD2. The germline V gene encodes CDR1 SNHLY and CDR2 FYNNEI. This CDR3 spans 14 amino acids. After removal of 6 bases from V and 5 bases from J, the junction contained 4 bases not matched to a gene. CDR3 nucleotides: TGTGCCAGCAGCATAGCGGGGGGGCAAGATACGCAGTATTTT. This gives the protein CASSIAGGQDTQYF.

The genes are TRBV4-2 and TRBJ2-3, with 10 positions matching TRBD2. Germline V gene data show CDR1 as LGHNA and CDR2 as YNFKEQ. The CDR3 runs to 16 residues. V lost 0 bases, J lost 3 bases, and 3 bases stayed unmatched. The CDR3 DNA is TGTGCCAGCAGCCAAGAAGCGGGGGGGATGACAGATACGCAGTATTTT. This translates into CASSQEAGGMTDTQYF.

CDR3 DNA sequence: TGTGCCAGCAGTCTCACAGGGGGGAACACTGAAGCTTTCTTT. It yields the protein CASSLTGGNTEAFF. V usage is TRBV28 and J usage is TRBJ1-1; TRBD1 matches 8 bases. J lost 1 base, V lost 5 bases, and 3 bases had no gene match. Germline V gives CDR1 MDHEN, CDR2 SYDVKM. The CDR3 length is 14 residues.

V usage is TRBV5-1 and J usage is TRBJ2-3; unclear D gene. The CDR3 has 13 residues. Germline CDR1 reads SGHRS; CDR2 reads YFSETQ. Deletions cut 3 bases from V and 4 bases from J, with 9 bases between. CDR3 in amino acids: CASSYMAADTQYF. DNA of the CDR3: TGCGCCAGCAGCTACATGGCGGCAGATACGCAGTATTTT.

A few counts support this clone. The rearrangement links TRBV5-1 to TRBJ1-2; D perhaps matches TRBD1 (6 bases). This CDR3 region has 14 residues. Trimming removed 6 bases from V and 6 bases from J, with 18 bases in between. The germline V gene has CDR1 SGHRS and CDR2 YFSETQ. For the CDR3, the DNA is TGCGCCAGCACCCGACAGGACCCGAGGGATGGCTACACCTTC. This gives the protein CASTRQDPRDGYTF.

CDR3 in DNA: TGCGCCAGCAGCTTACGGCCCTTTGAGGCTGGAAACACCATATATTTT. Encoded protein: CASSLRPFEAGNTIYF. The chain couples TRBV5-1 to TRBJ1-3; unclear D gene. With 2 bases removed from V and 2 bases from J, the gap between germline ends came to 14 bases. Germline CDR1 reads SGHRS; CDR2 reads YFSETQ. This CDR3 is 16 amino acids long.